This T cell receptor (beta chain) came from a study of blood T cell repertoires in COVID-19. Study as a whole: Italy, Spain and the United States were the sources of the convalescent and acute COVID-19 samples. In each case, the material was cDNA or gDNA derived from T cells, B-cell-depleted T cells, or PBMCs.

V was clipped by 3 bases and J by 11 bases, with 11 bases between them. The germline V gene encodes CDR1 MGHDK and CDR2 SYGVNS. The CDR3 consists of 12 residues. In the source study's methods: Using reference gene primer amplification, nucleated cell counts were estimated. This table comes from immunoSEQ multiplex PCR, and its TCRdb copy is limited to in-frame clones, with some not included. V and J calls and clone size come straight from that table; D and trimming were deduced from the DNA. Of 210,000 or so clones listed, around 88% are singletons. The chain is built from TRBV25-1 and TRBJ1-3, with D uncertain. Material for sequencing was peripheral blood. This TCR was sampled from a man aged 45-60 years with active or convalescent COVID-19. In nucleotides, the CDR3 is TGTGCCAGCAGTGACGGCGGGGATCCCATATATTTT. This sequence encodes CASSDGGDPIYF.